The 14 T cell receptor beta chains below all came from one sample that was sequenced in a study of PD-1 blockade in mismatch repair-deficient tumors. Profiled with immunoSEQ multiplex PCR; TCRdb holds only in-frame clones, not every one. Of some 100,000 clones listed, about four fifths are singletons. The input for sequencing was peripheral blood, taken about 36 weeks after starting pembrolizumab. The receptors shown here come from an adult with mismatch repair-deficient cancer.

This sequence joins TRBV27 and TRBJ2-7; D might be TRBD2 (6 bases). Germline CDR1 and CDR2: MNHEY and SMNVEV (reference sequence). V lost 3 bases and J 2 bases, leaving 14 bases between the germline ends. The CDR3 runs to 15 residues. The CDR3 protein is CASSLGLASAYEQYF. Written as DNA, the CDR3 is TGTGCCAGCAGTTTGGGGCTAGCGAGCGCCTACGAGCAGTACTTC.

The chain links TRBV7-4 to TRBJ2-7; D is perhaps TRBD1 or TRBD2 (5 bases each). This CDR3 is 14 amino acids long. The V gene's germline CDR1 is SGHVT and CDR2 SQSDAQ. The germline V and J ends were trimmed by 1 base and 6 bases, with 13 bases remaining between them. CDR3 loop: CASSLVSGAGEQYF. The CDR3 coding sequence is TGTGCCAGCAGCTTAGTTTCTGGGGCGGGCGAGCAGTACTTC.

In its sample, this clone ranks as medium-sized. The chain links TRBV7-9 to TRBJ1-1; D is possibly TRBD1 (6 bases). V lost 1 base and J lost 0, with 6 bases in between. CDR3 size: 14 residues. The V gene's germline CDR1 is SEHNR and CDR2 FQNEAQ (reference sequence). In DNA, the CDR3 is TGTGCCAGCAGCTTAGACAGGGTGAACACTGAAGCTTTCTTT. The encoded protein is CASSLDRVNTEAFF.

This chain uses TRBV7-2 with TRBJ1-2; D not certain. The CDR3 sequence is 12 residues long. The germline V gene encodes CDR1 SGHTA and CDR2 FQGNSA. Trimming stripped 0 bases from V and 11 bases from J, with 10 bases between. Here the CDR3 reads CASSLALGRYTF. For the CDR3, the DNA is TGTGCCAGCAGCTTAGCTCTGGGGAGGTACACCTTC.

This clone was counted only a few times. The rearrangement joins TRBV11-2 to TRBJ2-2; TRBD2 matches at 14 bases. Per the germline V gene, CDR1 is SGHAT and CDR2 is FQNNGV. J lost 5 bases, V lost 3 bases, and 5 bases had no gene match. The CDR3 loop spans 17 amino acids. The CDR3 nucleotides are TGTGCCAGCAGCTTTTCCGGGACTAGCGGGAGTACCGGGGAGCTGTTTTTT. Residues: CASSFSGTSGSTGELFF.

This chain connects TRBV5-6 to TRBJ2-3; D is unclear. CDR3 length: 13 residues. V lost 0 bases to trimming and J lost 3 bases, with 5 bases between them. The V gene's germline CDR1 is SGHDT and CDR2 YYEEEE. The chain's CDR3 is CASSLGRTDTQYF. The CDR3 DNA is TGTGCCAGCAGCTTGGGTAGGACAGATACGCAGTATTTT.

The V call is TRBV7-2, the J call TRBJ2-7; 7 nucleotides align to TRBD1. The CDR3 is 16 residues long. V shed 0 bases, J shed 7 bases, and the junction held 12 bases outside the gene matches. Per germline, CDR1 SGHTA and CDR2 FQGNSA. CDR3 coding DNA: TGTGCCAGCAGCTTAGCGCGTAACAGGGGCCCTATAGAGCAGTACTTC. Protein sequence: CASSLARNRGPIEQYF.

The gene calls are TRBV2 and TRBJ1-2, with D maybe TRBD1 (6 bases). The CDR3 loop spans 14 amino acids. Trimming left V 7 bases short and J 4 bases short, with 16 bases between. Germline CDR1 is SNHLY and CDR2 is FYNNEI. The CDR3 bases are TGTGCCAGCACCCTGGGACAAACACGCTATGGCTACACCTTC. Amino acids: CASTLGQTRYGYTF.

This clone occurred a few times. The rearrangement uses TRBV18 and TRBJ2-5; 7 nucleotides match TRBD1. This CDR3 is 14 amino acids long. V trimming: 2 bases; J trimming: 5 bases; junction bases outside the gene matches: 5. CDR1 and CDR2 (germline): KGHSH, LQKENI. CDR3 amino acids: CASSPETGWETQYF. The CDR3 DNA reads TGTGCCAGCTCACCAGAGACAGGGTGGGAGACCCAGTACTTC.

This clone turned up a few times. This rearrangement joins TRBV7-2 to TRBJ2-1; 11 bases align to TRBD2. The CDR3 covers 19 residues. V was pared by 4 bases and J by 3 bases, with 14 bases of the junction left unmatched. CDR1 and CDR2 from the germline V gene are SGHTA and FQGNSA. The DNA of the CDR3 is TGTGCCAGCAGCTGGTCCGGGACTAGCGGATCAGGTGGCTACAATGAGCAGTTCTTC. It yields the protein CASSWSGTSGSGGYNEQFF.

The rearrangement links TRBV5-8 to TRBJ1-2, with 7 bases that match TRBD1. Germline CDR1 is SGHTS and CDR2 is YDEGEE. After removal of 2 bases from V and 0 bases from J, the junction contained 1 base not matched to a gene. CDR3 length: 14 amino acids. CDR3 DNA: TGTGCCAGCAGCTTCGGACAGGCTAACTATGGCTACACCTTC. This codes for CASSFGQANYGYTF. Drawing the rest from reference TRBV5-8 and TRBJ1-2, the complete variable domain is EAGVTQSPTHLIKTRGQQATLRCSPISGHTSVYWYQQALGLGLQFLLWYDEGEERNRGNFPPRFSGRQFPNYSSELNVNALELEDSALYLCASSFGQANYGYTFGSGTRLTVV.

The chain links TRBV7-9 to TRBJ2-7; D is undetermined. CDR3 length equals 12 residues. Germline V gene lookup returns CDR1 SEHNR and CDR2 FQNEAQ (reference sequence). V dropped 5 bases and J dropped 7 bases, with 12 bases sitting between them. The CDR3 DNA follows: TGTGCCAGCAGCGCAGAAGCTCGAGAGCAGTACTTC. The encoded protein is CASSAEAREQYF.

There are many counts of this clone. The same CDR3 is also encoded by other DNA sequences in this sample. CDR3 amino acids: CASGLVPGLGGGISYEQYF. The CDR3 DNA sequence: TGTGCTAGTGGTTTGGTACCAGGACTAGGAGGAGGAATCTCCTACGAGCAGTACTTC. The chain has TRBV12-5 and TRBJ2-7; 7 bases map to TRBD2. J lost 0 bases, V lost 0 bases, and 14 bases had no gene match. The CDR3 is 19 residues long. The germline V gene encodes CDR1 LGHNT and CDR2 FRNRAP.

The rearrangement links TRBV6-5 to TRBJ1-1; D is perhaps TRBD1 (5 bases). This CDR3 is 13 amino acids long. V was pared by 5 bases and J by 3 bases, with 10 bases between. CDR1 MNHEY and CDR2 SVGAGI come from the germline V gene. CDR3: CASSVTGHTEAFF. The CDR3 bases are TGTGCCAGCAGTGTAACAGGTCACACTGAAGCTTTCTTT.